Presented here are 27 T cell receptor beta chains from one specimen sequenced in a study of regulatory T cells in long-lasting Graves disease. Investigators prepared the TCR beta libraries by applying iRepertoire HTBI primers and Arm-PCR of CDR3 regions. TCRdb called the multiplex PCR reads again in MiXCR, with one record for every CDR3 protein. The sample contains fewer than 550,000 distinct CDR3 sequences, 20% to 25% of which appear only once. Indicated time point: persistent/refractory GD, antithyroid drugs over 5 years with positive TRAb. From RNA extracted from PBMCs, the TCR library was made. Sample: peripheral blood mononuclear cells (PBMCs), taken when the disease was refractory, from a patient treated with antithyroid drugs. The receptor set was obtained from a female donor with Graves disease.

This clonotype was seen only a few times. The chain links TRBV29-1 to TRBJ1-1; D remains ambiguous. CDR3 size: 12 residues. V lost 4 bases, J lost 6 bases, and 12 bases lay in between. CDR1 and CDR2 (germline): SQVTM, ANQGSEA. The CDR3 sequence: CSVVIGQAEAFF. The CDR3 DNA is TGCAGCGTTGTCATTGGTCAAGCTGAAGCTTTCTTT.

This clonotype was seen repeatedly, ten times or more. The chain carries TRBV24-1 and TRBJ2-5; D may be TRBD1 or TRBD2 (5 bases each). Looked up from germline, CDR1 is KGHDR and CDR2 is SFDVKD. The germline V and J ends were trimmed by 3 bases and 4 bases, with 17 bases remaining between them. The CDR3 length is 16 residues. Here the CDR3 DNA reads TGTGCCACCAGTGATCCAGACCCGGGACGGAGAGAGACCCAGTACTTC. Translated, it gives CATSDPDPGRRETQYF.

This clonotype was counted many times. The chain has TRBV10-3 and TRBJ1-1, with D hard to call. Between the trimmed V and J ends, which lost 5 bases and 1 base, there was a span of 8 bases. This CDR3 comprises 13 residues. From germline, CDR1 is ENHRY and CDR2 SYGVKD. CDR3 loop: CAISYPGNTEAFF. The CDR3 DNA follows: TGTGCCATCAGTTACCCAGGGAACACTGAAGCTTTCTTT.

There are many counts of this clonotype. The chain combines TRBV5-1 with TRBJ1-1; D remains unclear. This CDR3 contains 13 residues. Germline loops: CDR1 SGHRS, CDR2 YFSETQ. V dropped 5 bases and J dropped 1 base, with 9 bases sitting between them. CDR3 protein: CASRPGGNTEAFF. CDR3 sequence (DNA): TGCGCCAGCAGGCCAGGAGGGAACACTGAAGCTTTCTTT.

The sample holds many counts of this clonotype. The V gene is TRBV12-3 or TRBV12-4, the J gene TRBJ2-2; 9 bases map to TRBD1. Trimming removed 6 bases from V and 4 bases from J; junction bases left unmatched: 6. This CDR3 is built from 15 residues. The CDR3 nucleotides are TGTGCCAGCAGCAAGACAGGGGGGAGCACCGGGGAGCTGTTTTTT. Residues: CASSKTGGSTGELFF.

This clonotype was seen only a few times. V is TRBV7-2 and J is TRBJ2-3; D not certain. Germline values: CDR1 SGHTA, CDR2 FQGNSA. V lost 3 bases and J 6 bases, leaving 7 bases between the germline ends. The CDR3 is 12 residues long. The CDR3 reads CASSFQRDTQYF. In DNA form, the CDR3 reads TGTGCCAGCAGCTTCCAGAGGGATACGCAGTATTTT.

This clonotype appeared many times. The chain employs TRBV15 and TRBJ2-7; no firm D call. Germline V gives CDR1 LNHNV, CDR2 YYDKDF (reference sequence). This CDR3 region has 15 residues. V was clipped by 3 bases and J by 5 bases, with 17 bases between them. CDR3 DNA: TGTGCCACCAGCAGCCTGAAGACAAGTTCGGACGAGCAGTACTTC. This encodes CATSSLKTSSDEQYF.

V usage is TRBV7-6 and J usage is TRBJ2-2; TRBD2 aligns across 8 bases. The CDR3 sequence is 15 residues long. V dropped 2 bases and J dropped 5; count of bases not matched to a gene: 4. Germline values: CDR1 SGHVS, CDR2 FNYEAQ. The chain's CDR3 is CASSLFRGGTGELFF. CDR3 coding DNA: TGTGCCAGCAGCTTATTCCGGGGGGGTACCGGGGAGCTGTTTTTT.

This clonotype was seen many times. The chain joins TRBV12-3 or TRBV12-4 to TRBJ1-2; 8 nucleotides align to TRBD1. The CDR3 contains 15 residues. Trimming took 3 bases from V and 0 from J; bases not matched to a gene: 3. The CDR3 sequence: CASSLQGAANYGYTF. The CDR3 DNA is TGTGCCAGCAGTTTGCAGGGGGCAGCTAACTATGGCTACACCTTC.

At least ten counts were recorded for this clonotype. V usage is TRBV28 and J usage is TRBJ2-2, with 8 bases that match TRBD2. V trimming: 7 bases; J trimming: 4 bases; junction bases outside the gene matches: 14. The V gene's germline CDR1 is MDHEN and CDR2 SYDVKM. This CDR3 has 17 residues. This CDR3 reads CASTLGFSGSGTGELFF. The CDR3 nucleotides read TGTGCCAGCACCCTCGGGTTCAGCGGGAGTGGCACCGGGGAGCTGTTTTTT.

Concerning this clonotype itself: No DNA is shown, since the ends of the CDR3 on it are uncertain; the CDR3 is the one TCRdb lists. This chain joins TRBV28 and TRBJ1-2; the table's D call of TRBD1 was not tested on the DNA. Counting both end residues, the CDR3 totals 12 amino acids. Looked up from germline, CDR1 is MDHEN and CDR2 is SYDVKM. CDR3 loop: CVSEGTDYGCTF.

The chain recombines TRBV10-3 with TRBJ2-3; 11 bases line up with TRBD2. The CDR3 extends over 15 amino acids. Germline values: CDR1 ENHRY, CDR2 SYGVKD. Trimming removed 7 bases from V and 1 base from J; junction bases left unmatched: 4. Here the CDR3 reads CAITPTSGGTDTQYF. Written as DNA, the CDR3 is TGTGCCATCACCCCGACTAGCGGGGGCACAGATACGCAGTATTTT.

About this clonotype: A much larger clonotype is one base distant, so this may be a read error. The chain recombines TRBV12-3 or TRBV12-4 with TRBJ2-2, with D perhaps TRBD2 (5 bases). The CDR3 length is 12 residues. This chain's CDR3 is CASSKQAGELVF. In nucleotides, the CDR3 is TGTGCCAGCAGTAAACAAGCCGGGGAGCTGGTTTTT.

A remark on this clonotype: The junction and the germline gene differ at one end; a read error may be behind it. This rearrangement joins TRBV7-7 to TRBJ2-5, with D unclear. The length of the CDR3 is 14 residues. Germline V gene sequence: CDR1 SSHAT, CDR2 FNYEAQ (reference sequence). The CDR3 coding sequence is TGTGCTAGCAGCCCGGTCGACATACAAGAGACCCAGTACTTC. Translating it yields CASSPVDIQETQYF. The full variable domain, rest sourced from reference TRBV7-7 and TRBJ2-5, is GAGVSQSPRYKVTKRGQDVTLRCDPISSHATLYWYQQALGQGPEFLTYFNYEAQPDKSGLPSDRFSAERPEGSISTLTIQRTEQRDSAMYRCASSPVDIQETQYFGPGTRLLVL.

V and J are TRBV19 and TRBJ1-6, with D perhaps TRBD1 (5 bases). CDR1 is LNHDA, CDR2 SQIVND, per germline (reference sequence). The length of the CDR3 is 16 residues. The ends were cut back, 5 bases at V and 3 bases at J, with 14 bases in the middle. CDR3 sequence (DNA): TGTGCCAGTAGTTCGGGACCAGGATTCTATAATTCACCCCTCCACTTT. Protein sequence: CASSSGPGFYNSPLHF.

The chain has TRBV10-3 and TRBJ1-2; D is possibly TRBD1 (5 bases). V gave up 8 bases and J gave up 4 bases, with 11 bases separating them. This CDR3 is built from 12 residues. Germline V gives CDR1 ENHRY, CDR2 SYGVKD. The CDR3 sequence: CAISGGIYGYTF. The CDR3 nucleotides read TGTGCCATCTCTGGGGGGATCTATGGCTACACCTTC.

This clonotype was seen a few times. This sequence joins TRBV5-1 and TRBJ1-3; 7 bases match TRBD1. CDR3 length: 16 amino acids. V gave up 2 bases and J gave up 0 bases; unmatched junction bases: 5. Germline lookup yields CDR1 SGHRS and CDR2 YFSETQ. DNA for the CDR3: TGCGCCAGCAGCTTATCCGGGACAGCCTCTGGAAACACCATATATTTT. Residues: CASSLSGTASGNTIYF.

This clonotype was recorded many times. This chain connects TRBV28 to TRBJ1-2, with 12 positions matching TRBD1. The trim removed 6 bases at V and 0 bases at J, leaving 5 bases unmatched. This CDR3 is built from 16 residues. The germline V gene encodes CDR1 MDHEN and CDR2 SYDVKM. The CDR3 DNA sequence: TGTGCCAGCAGGGGACAGGGGGCTTATTCTAACTATGGCTACACCTTC. It yields the protein CASRGQGAYSNYGYTF.

The chain employs TRBV3-1 and TRBJ2-3; D uncertain. The CDR3 loop spans 11 amino acids. Deletions cut 3 bases from V and 6 bases from J, with 4 bases between. Per the germline V gene, CDR1 is LGHDT and CDR2 is YNNKEL (reference sequence). The CDR3 region is CASSHRDTQYF. The CDR3, as DNA: TGTGCCAGCAGCCACCGGGATACGCAGTATTTT.

Ten or more counts support this clonotype. The chain links TRBV12-3 or TRBV12-4 to TRBJ2-6; D gene uncertain. Between the trimmed V and J ends, which lost 3 bases and 0 bases, there was a span of 6 bases. The CDR3 consists of 15 residues. CDR3 amino acids: CASSFSASGANVLTF. The CDR3 bases are TGTGCCAGCAGTTTTAGTGCCTCTGGGGCCAACGTCCTGACTTTC.

This clonotype was counted only a few times. The chain carries TRBV6-1 and TRBJ2-2; D assignment may be TRBD1 or TRBD2 (5 bases each). Trimming pared 7 bases from V and 7 bases from J, leaving 16 bases between. In germline, CDR1 is MNHNS, CDR2 SASEGT. CDR3 length: 14 amino acids. The CDR3 DNA is TGTGCCAGCACCGCACTAGGGGATAACGGGGAGCTGTTTTTT. The encoded protein is CASTALGDNGELFF.

The table lists this clonotype with a few counts. This chain connects TRBV9 to TRBJ1-2; TRBD1 is a possible D gene (5 bases). V lost 4 bases, J lost 2 bases, and 15 bases lay in between. The CDR3 covers 15 residues. Germline V CDR1 and CDR2: SGDLS, YYNGEE. CDR3 residues: CASSPGGVLNYGYTF. The CDR3 DNA reads TGTGCCAGCAGCCCGGGGGGGGTCCTCAACTATGGCTACACCTTC.

This clonotype was counted many times. This chain links TRBV28 with TRBJ2-4; D might be TRBD2 (5 bases). The V end was cut by 5 bases, the J end by 8 bases, with 10 bases between. This CDR3 region has 12 residues. Per the germline V gene, CDR1 is MDHEN and CDR2 is SYDVKM. The CDR3 is CASSADLDIQYF. CDR3 nucleotides: TGTGCCAGCAGTGCGGACTTAGACATTCAGTACTTC. Full variable domain (rest looked up from reference TRBV28 and TRBJ2-4): DVKVTQSSRYLVKRTGEKVFLECVQDMDHENMFWYRQDPGLGLRLIYFSYDVKMKEKGDIPEGYSVSREKKERFSLILESASTNQTSMYLCASSADLDIQYFGAGTRLSVL.

This clonotype was picked up a small number of times. The rearrangement uses TRBV5-5 and TRBJ1-1, with D unresolved. The CDR3 spans 14 residues. CDR1 is SGHKS, CDR2 YYEKEE, per germline (reference sequence). Trimming shortened V by 1 base and J by 3 bases, and 10 bases separated the two germline ends. The chain's CDR3 is CASSLLTLYTEAFF. The CDR3 DNA sequence: TGTGCCAGCAGCTTGTTGACACTATACACTGAAGCTTTCTTT. The full variable domain, its missing parts supplied by reference TRBV5-5 and TRBJ1-1, is DAGVTQSPTHLIKTRGQQVTLRCSPISGHKSVSWYQQVLGQGPQFIFQYYEKEERGRGNFPDRFSARQFPNYSSELNVNALLLGDSALYLCASSLLTLYTEAFFGQGTRLTVV.

This clonotype was recorded at least ten times. This sequence joins TRBV11-3 and TRBJ2-7, with 7 bases aligning to TRBD1. The CDR3 has 14 amino acids. V gave up 5 bases and J gave up 2 bases; unmatched junction bases: 6. Germline loops: CDR1 SGHNT, CDR2 YENEEA. This CDR3 reads CASSLPTGPYEQYF. The CDR3, as DNA: TGTGCCAGCAGCCTTCCGACAGGGCCCTACGAGCAGTACTTC.

A remark on this clonotype: This clone may be a read error of a much larger clone one base away. The missing conserved phenylalanine or tryptophan at the end of this CDR3 makes a read error likely. The chain employs TRBV6-2 or TRBV6-3 and TRBJ2-5; the D gene is possibly TRBD2 (6 bases). V was shortened by 0 bases and J by 5 bases, with 16 bases between the two germline ends. CDR1 is MNHEY, CDR2 SVGEGT, per germline. CDR3 size: 16 residues. CDR3 in amino acids: CASSYSVTSMEETQYS. The DNA for the CDR3 is TGTGCCAGCAGTTACTCGGTGACTAGTATGGAGGAGACCCAGTACTCC.

Ten or more counts support this clonotype. V usage is TRBV2 and J usage is TRBJ1-5; D not certain. Between the trimmed V and J ends, which lost 3 bases and 3 bases, there was a span of 15 bases. The CDR3 spans 16 residues. The germline gives CDR1 SNHLY, CDR2 FYNNEI. The CDR3 DNA reads as TGTGCCAGCAGTGATTTTCGGCAGCTTATCAATCAGCCCCAGCATTTT. This sequence encodes CASSDFRQLINQPQHF.